The next 14 T cell receptor beta chains were all read from a single sample in a study of CXCR3-negative and CXCR3-positive naive CD8 T cells (dated by TCRdb to about 2019). These reads were obtained on a NextSeq 550. The Human TCR Profiling Kit (MiLaboratory) was used to prepare UMI-labeled 5' RACE TRB cDNA libraries. TCRdb reprocessed the reads, and each CDR3 protein sequence is entered once, without DNA. This sample's table has entries for around 5,000 distinct CDR3 sequences. Clones ranked in the top ten supply approximately 1.4% of the sample. Summary of the overall study and its limitations: TRB CDR3s from CXCR3-positive naive cells showed higher hydrophobicity (lower Kidera factor 4), lower energy, and higher strength and volume indices than CXCR3-negative naive cells.

What these receptors recognize is not known. Sequenced: naive CXCR3+ CD8+ T cells from blood. Taken with the paper, the label for cell subset or site translates to: CD45RO-CCR7+CD27+CD95- naive CD8+ T cells expressing CXCR3 (TNR3+). These receptors were taken from a human donor in good health. Some clones in this sample may be carry-over from other donors' samples.

This clonotype shows up as medium-sized by frequency. The V call is TRBV28, the J call TRBJ1-5. Germline CDR1 is MDHEN and CDR2 is SYDVKM. The CDR3 has 14 amino acids. This chain's CDR3 is CASSSIEFNQPQHF. The full variable domain, completed using reference TRBV28 and TRBJ1-5, is DVKVTQSSRYLVKRTGEKVFLECVQDMDHENMFWYRQDPGLGLRLIYFSYDVKMKEKGDIPEGYSVSREKKERFSLILESASTNQTSMYLCASSSIEFNQPQHFGDGTRLSIL.

The chain links TRBV18 to TRBJ2-7; TCRdb proposes TRBD2, but this gene call is untestable without DNA. This CDR3 has 13 amino acids. The germline V gene has CDR1 KGHSH and CDR2 LQKENI. This CDR3 reads CASSPGESYEQYF.

This clonotype is identified as medium-sized from frequency. The rearrangement joins TRBV7-3 to TRBJ2-1; the TCRdb call, TRBD2, lacks DNA for checking. CDR3 length: 15 amino acids. Germline V gene lookup returns CDR1 SGHTA and CDR2 FQGTGA. Here the CDR3 reads CASSPYPSGSGEQFF.

By frequency, this clonotype registers medium-sized (0.01 to 0.1%). The rearrangement links TRBV7-3 to TRBJ2-5; absent DNA, TCRdb's TRBD1 call cannot be checked. Germline V gene lookup returns CDR1 SGHTA and CDR2 FQGTGA. The CDR3 loop spans 15 amino acids. The CDR3 reads CASSQGGGSGETQYF.

The rearrangement joins TRBV5-4 to TRBJ2-1; the D gene TCRdb calls, TRBD2, cannot be checked with no DNA. The CDR3 is made up of 17 amino acids. In germline, CDR1 is SGHNT, CDR2 YYREEE (reference sequence). The CDR3 is CASSYRPSSGRNNEQFF.

This clonotype shows up as medium-sized (0.01 to 0.1%) by frequency. The rearrangement links TRBV29-1 to TRBJ2-7. The CDR3 consists of 12 residues. Germline V lookup: CDR1 SQVTM, CDR2 ANQGSEA. CDR3 region: CSGGGSTYEQYF.

The chain recombines TRBV7-9 with TRBJ2-1; TCRdb picks TRBD2, but there is no DNA to check that call. The CDR3 sequence is 15 residues long. Germline V gives CDR1 SEHNR, CDR2 FQNEAQ (reference sequence). The CDR3 spells CASRGTSGTYNEQFF. The full variable domain, in which reference TRBV7-9 and TRBJ2-1 provide the parts outside the CDR3, is DTGVSQNPRHKITKRGQNVTFRCDPISEHNRLYWYRQTLGQGPEFLTYFQNEAQLEKSRLLSDRFSAERPKGSFSTLEIQRTEQGDSAMYLCASRGTSGTYNEQFFGPGTRLTVL.

By frequency, this clonotype registers medium-sized. The chain joins TRBV11-3 to TRBJ2-2. Looked up from germline, CDR1 is SGHNT and CDR2 is YENEEA. CDR3 size: 13 residues. CDR3 residues: CASSTVMDRELFF.

According to its frequency, this clonotype is medium-sized. The gene calls are TRBV5-6 and TRBJ1-5. Germline CDR1 and CDR2: SGHDT and YYEEEE. This CDR3 comprises 13 residues. CDR3 protein: CASSLGYSGDQHF.

This clonotype shows up as medium-sized (0.01 to 0.1%) by frequency. The chain recombines TRBV4-1 with TRBJ2-2. CDR3 size: 12 residues. The germline gives CDR1 MGHRA, CDR2 YSYEKL. The CDR3 sequence: CASSQGERGLFF.

Considering frequency, this clonotype is medium-sized. The J gene is TRBJ2-3, the V gene TRBV6-5. The CDR3 sequence is 13 residues long. Germline-derived CDR1 and CDR2 are MNHEY and SVGAGI. CDR3: CASSPNPTDTQYF.

This clonotype counts as medium-sized (0.01 to 0.1%) by frequency. This chain connects TRBV3-1 to TRBJ2-5; TCRdb names TRBD1, which stays unverified in the absence of DNA. Germline CDR1 is LGHDT and CDR2 is YNNKEL (reference sequence). The CDR3 length is 14 residues. The CDR3 loop reads CASWETGGQETQYF.

The V call is TRBV5-4, the J call TRBJ2-1; checking the TCRdb D call of TRBD1 is not possible without DNA. The CDR3 loop spans 13 amino acids. Per germline, CDR1 SGHNT and CDR2 YYREEE (reference sequence). This CDR3 reads CASSWGTVFEQFF. Full variable domain (rest looked up from reference TRBV5-4 and TRBJ2-1): ETGVTQSPTHLIKTRGQQVTLRCSSQSGHNTVSWYQQALGQGPQFIFQYYREEENGRGNFPPRFSGLQFPNYSSELNVNALELDDSALYLCASSWGTVFEQFFGPGTRLTVL.

The chain has TRBV29-1 and TRBJ2-3; absent DNA, TCRdb's TRBD1 call cannot be checked. The CDR3 has 12 residues. Germline V gives CDR1 SQVTM, CDR2 ANQGSEA. The CDR3: CSVAGTTDTQYF.